This T cell receptor (beta chain) emerged from a study of T cells in Graves' hyperthyroidism and ophthalmopathy. Germline V gene sequence: CDR1 SQVTM, CDR2 ANQGSEA. The CDR3 length is 13 residues. V lost 2 bases to trimming and J lost 7 bases; unmatched junction nucleotides: 1. Amplified TCR beta CDR3 regions came from RNA transcripts. With the HTBI primer set, the TCR CDR3 went through a first round of RT-PCR. Each CDR3 protein gets one entry after TCRdb re-called the multiplex PCR reads with MiXCR. The sample lists some 400,000 distinct CDR3 sequences, roughly 14% seen once, with 11% in the top ten.

This TCR was sampled from a woman aged 60 to 75 with Graves' hyperthyroidism. The V gene is TRBV29-1, the J gene TRBJ2-1; 11 nucleotides align to TRBD2. The sample taken for sequencing was blood. CDR3 nucleotide sequence: TGCAGCGTTGAAACTAGCGGGAGTAATGAGCAGTTCTTC. It translates to CSVETSGSNEQFF.